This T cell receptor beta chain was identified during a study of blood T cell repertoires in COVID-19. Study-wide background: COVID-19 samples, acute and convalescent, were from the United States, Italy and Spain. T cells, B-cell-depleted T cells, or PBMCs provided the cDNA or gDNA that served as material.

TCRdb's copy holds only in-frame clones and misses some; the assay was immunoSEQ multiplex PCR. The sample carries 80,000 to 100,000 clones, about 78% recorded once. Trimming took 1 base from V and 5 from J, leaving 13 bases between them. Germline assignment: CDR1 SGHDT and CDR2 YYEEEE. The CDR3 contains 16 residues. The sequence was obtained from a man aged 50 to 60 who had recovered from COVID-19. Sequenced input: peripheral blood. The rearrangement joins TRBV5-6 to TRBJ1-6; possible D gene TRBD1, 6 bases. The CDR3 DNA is TGTGCCAGCAGCTTGTGGGGGACACAGAATAATTCACCCCTCCACTTT. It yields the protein CASSLWGTQNNSPLHF.